The source of this T cell receptor beta chain is a study of radiotherapy plus CTLA-4 blockade in lung cancer. About the study: Of all patients, under 20% responded objectively and approximately 31% showed disease control.

TCRdb's table, derived via immunoSEQ multiplex PCR, lists solely in-frame clones and lacks some. The profile shows fewer than 65,000 clones, approximately 84% of them singletons. Study-level findings and limits: TCR clones from tumors expanded in blood after radiotherapy plus ipilimumab. Reports identified early blood T cell clone dynamics, with interferon-beta, as the best response predictor.

As to this clone: The antigen remains undetermined.

This CDR3 is 15 amino acids long. Trimming removed 5 bases from V and 4 bases from J; junction bases left unmatched: 6. In germline, CDR1 is SGHTA, CDR2 FQGNSA. Lung cancer patients with chemo-refractory metastatic non-small-cell disease were given focal radiation plus CTLA-4 blockade with ipilimumab. Sample: peripheral blood, taken from a patient treated with radiotherapy plus ipilimumab. The chain recombines TRBV7-2 with TRBJ2-3, with 10 bases fitting TRBD2. The clonotype originates from a human donor with non-small cell lung cancer whose response to radiotherapy plus ipilimumab could not be evaluated. The CDR3 region is CASSPSGRGSDTQYF. CDR3 sequence (DNA): TGTGCCAGCAGCCCGAGCGGGAGGGGGTCAGATACGCAGTATTTT.